The next 23 T cell receptor beta chains were all read from a single sample in a study of blood T cell repertoires in COVID-19. This table comes from immunoSEQ multiplex PCR, and its TCRdb copy is limited to in-frame clones, with some not included. The sample has about 200,000 clones, approximately 83% seen once. The specimen was peripheral blood. The receptors here all came from a man aged 55 to 69 with acute or convalescent COVID-19.

This clone was counted once. The chain employs TRBV18 and TRBJ1-1; D ambiguous. V shed 3 bases and J shed 0 bases, with 11 bases lying between them. The CDR3 sequence is 15 residues long. Germline CDR1 is KGHSH and CDR2 is LQKENI. The CDR3 DNA is TGTGCCAGCTCACCCTCCCTAACGGTGAACACTGAAGCTTTCTTT. Translation: CASSPSLTVNTEAFF.

The V call is TRBV2, the J call TRBJ2-2; tentative D call: TRBD2 (5 bases). Trimming took off 5 bases at V and 1 base at J, with 17 bases between the two ends. CDR3 length equals 17 residues. Germline V gene data show CDR1 as SNHLY and CDR2 as FYNNEI. CDR3 DNA: TGTGCCAGCAGTTCCCGCCCCCCGGGGAAGAACACCGGGGAGCTGTTTTTT. It is translated as CASSSRPPGKNTGELFF.

This clone has a single count. The chain recombines TRBV28 with TRBJ2-1; 9 bases map to TRBD2. Germline values: CDR1 MDHEN, CDR2 SYDVKM. V gave up 10 bases and J gave up 0 bases; unmatched junction bases: 4. This CDR3 is 14 amino acids long. CDR3 coding DNA: TGTGCCACCGTTAGCGGGAGCTCCTACAATGAGCAGTTCTTC. Its translation: CATVSGSSYNEQFF.

This rearrangement joins TRBV6-2 or TRBV6-3 to TRBJ2-2; D may be TRBD2 (6 bases). The V gene's germline CDR1 is MNHEY and CDR2 SVGEGT. Trimming stripped 0 bases from V and 4 bases from J, with 18 bases between. This CDR3 is 18 amino acids long. The DNA of the CDR3 is TGTGCCAGCAGTTACTCGATACTAGCAGGGCTGGTCACCGGGGAGCTGTTTTTT. Translation: CASSYSILAGLVTGELFF.

This chain uses TRBV6-5 with TRBJ2-3, with a tentative D call TRBD1 (5 bases). The CDR3 length is 14 residues. Germline assignment: CDR1 MNHEY and CDR2 SVGAGI. V was cut by 0 bases and J by 6 bases, with 10 bases left in between. The CDR3 reads CASSYSPSGDTQYF. As DNA, the CDR3 is TGTGCCAGCAGTTACTCGCCGTCAGGGGATACGCAGTATTTT.

The V and J genes are TRBV28 and TRBJ1-3; 9 bases match TRBD1. This CDR3 is 15 amino acids long. Trimming cost V 4 bases and J 6 bases; bases outside gene matches: 7. The germline V gene has CDR1 MDHEN and CDR2 SYDVKM. CDR3 residues: CASSSLTGGLNTIYF. The CDR3 bases are TGTGCCAGCAGTTCACTGACAGGGGGTTTAAACACCATATATTTT.

The rearrangement uses TRBV7-2 and TRBJ1-4; unclear D gene. CDR3 length: 15 residues. The V and J ends lost 3 bases and 0 bases respectively, with 8 bases between them. The V gene's germline CDR1 is SGHTA and CDR2 FQGNSA. The CDR3: CASSFQSTTNEKLFF. For the CDR3, the DNA is TGTGCCAGCAGCTTTCAAAGCACAACTAATGAAAAACTGTTTTTT.

The chain uses TRBV5-4 and TRBJ2-5; 11 nucleotides match TRBD2. The germline V gene has CDR1 SGHNT and CDR2 YYREEE (reference sequence). The CDR3 contains 17 residues. The V segment lost 0 bases and the J segment 5 bases; nucleotides outside the gene matches: 9. As DNA, the CDR3 is TGTGCCAGCAGCTTGGTCCCTAGCGGGAGGATAGGGGAGACCCAGTACTTC. This translates into CASSLVPSGRIGETQYF.

The chain combines TRBV15 with TRBJ1-3; D might be TRBD1 (5 bases). Trimming shortened V by 3 bases and J by 4 bases, and 10 bases separated the two germline ends. The CDR3 loop spans 14 amino acids. CDR1 is LNHNV and CDR2 is YYDKDF in the germline V gene (reference sequence). This CDR3 reads CATSSNRNGNTIYF. The DNA for the CDR3 is TGTGCCACCAGCAGCAACAGGAACGGAAACACCATATATTTT.

This clone was seen once. The V call is TRBV9, the J call TRBJ2-2; 9 bases are a match to TRBD1. V lost 4 bases, J lost 3 bases, and 4 bases stayed unmatched. Germline V gene lookup returns CDR1 SGDLS and CDR2 YYNGEE. The CDR3 is made up of 15 amino acids. The CDR3 sequence is CASSTGTGYTGELFF. In nucleotides, the CDR3 is TGTGCCAGCAGCACCGGGACAGGGTACACCGGGGAGCTGTTTTTT.

The chain links TRBV11-2 to TRBJ2-3, with TRBD1 matching over 8 bases. The germline V gene has CDR1 SGHAT and CDR2 FQNNGV. V lost 3 bases to trimming and J lost 1 base; unmatched junction nucleotides: 9. CDR3 length: 17 amino acids. CDR3 coding DNA: TGTGCCAGCAGCTTCCGGGACAGGCCCAGGGGCACAGATACGCAGTATTTT. It yields the protein CASSFRDRPRGTDTQYF.

This chain links TRBV5-1 with TRBJ2-3; 12 nucleotides agree with TRBD2. Germline lookup yields CDR1 SGHRS and CDR2 YFSETQ. With V trimmed by 3 bases and J by 6 bases, 5 bases remained unmatched. There are 15 residues in the CDR3. The CDR3 bases are TGCGCCAGCAGCTGGACTAGCGGGGACCCGGATACGCAGTATTTT. Translated: CASSWTSGDPDTQYF.

The chain has TRBV20-1 and TRBJ2-1, with 10 bases matching TRBD2. The CDR3 extends over 14 amino acids. Germline values: CDR1 DFQATT, CDR2 SNEGSKA (reference sequence). Trimming removed 3 bases from V and 5 bases from J; junction bases left unmatched: 4. The DNA for the CDR3 is TGCAGTGCTAGTCTAGCGGGGGTTAACAATGAGCAGTTCTTC. It is translated as CSASLAGVNNEQFF.

The chain employs TRBV5-1 and TRBJ2-1, with D maybe TRBD2 (5 bases). Trimming took 5 bases from V and 0 from J, leaving 12 bases between them. The CDR3 loop spans 15 amino acids. CDR1 SGHRS and CDR2 YFSETQ come from the germline V gene. The CDR3 DNA reads as TGCGCCAGCAGTCTGGACGGGGACTCCTACAATGAGCAGTTCTTC. Amino acid sequence: CASSLDGDSYNEQFF.

This clone was seen once. The chain combines TRBV7-8 with TRBJ2-1, with 7 nucleotides matching TRBD1. V was pared by 3 bases and J by 4 bases, with 0 bases of the junction left unmatched. In germline, CDR1 is SGHVS, CDR2 FQNEAQ. The CDR3 extends over 13 amino acids. The CDR3 bases are TGTGCCAGCAGCTTGACAGGGTACAATGAGCAGTTCTTC. Translating gives CASSLTGYNEQFF.

The chain has TRBV7-2 and TRBJ2-2; 9 bases are a match to TRBD2. The CDR3 has 15 amino acids. The V segment lost 5 bases and the J segment 1 base; nucleotides outside the gene matches: 2. CDR1 SGHTA and CDR2 FQGNSA come from the germline V gene. The CDR3 spells CASSTTSGNTGELFF. CDR3 bases: TGTGCCAGCAGCACGACTAGCGGGAACACCGGGGAGCTGTTTTTT.

CDR3 sequence reads: CASIMAGPSSYEQYF. As DNA, the CDR3 is TGTGCCAGCATCATGGCAGGCCCGAGCTCCTACGAGCAGTACTTC. This chain uses TRBV28 with TRBJ2-7, with D hard to call. The CDR3 totals 15 residues. In germline, CDR1 is MDHEN, CDR2 SYDVKM. V was trimmed by 7 bases and J by 0 bases, leaving 16 bases between them.

J is TRBJ2-5 and V is TRBV3-1 (or the pseudogene TRBV3-2); 7 bases line up with TRBD2. The CDR3 has 13 amino acids. Germline V gene data show CDR1 as LGHDT and CDR2 as YNNKEL (reference sequence). V was clipped by 8 bases and J by 4 bases; unmatched bases: 7. The CDR3 DNA is TGTGCCAGCGGCGGGAGTCTTGGAGAGACCCAGTACTTC. This translates into CASGGSLGETQYF.

This sequence joins TRBV9 and TRBJ2-2; 11 positions match TRBD2. The CDR3 is 16 residues long. CDR1 and CDR2 (germline): SGDLS, YYNGEE. The V and J ends lost 4 bases and 9 bases, in that order; junction bases with no gene match: 11. CDR3 DNA sequence: TGTGCCAGCAGCCAAGAATCGGGACTAGCGGCGCGGGAGCTGTTTTTT. It codes for CASSQESGLAARELFF.

The J gene is TRBJ1-1, the V gene TRBV2, with D possibly matching TRBD1 (5 bases). CDR1 SNHLY and CDR2 FYNNEI come from the germline V gene. The CDR3 loop spans 13 amino acids. Between the trimmed V and J ends, which lost 5 bases and 2 bases, there was a span of 9 bases. The CDR3 reads CASSNDRNTEAFF. The DNA of the CDR3 is TGTGCCAGCAGTAATGACAGAAACACTGAAGCTTTCTTT.

The chain joins TRBV10-3 to TRBJ2-2; tentative D call: TRBD2 (5 bases). Trimming removed 0 bases from V and 0 bases from J, with 14 bases in between. Looked up from germline, CDR1 is ENHRY and CDR2 is SYGVKD. There are 18 residues in the CDR3. CDR3 region: CAISESRGINANTGELFF. CDR3 coding DNA: TGTGCCATCAGTGAGTCACGGGGAATCAACGCGAACACCGGGGAGCTGTTTTTT.

The chain couples TRBV7-6 to TRBJ2-6; 7 nucleotides match TRBD1. This CDR3 spans 18 amino acids. J gave up 1 base and V 2 bases, and 8 bases lay outside the gene matches. In germline, CDR1 is SGHVS, CDR2 FNYEAQ. The CDR3: CASSLLGQSLSGANVLTF. CDR3 coding DNA: TGTGCCAGCAGCTTATTGGGACAGAGTCTATCTGGGGCCAACGTCCTGACTTTC.

The J gene is TRBJ1-1, the V gene TRBV28, with D possibly being TRBD1 (5 bases). The length of the CDR3 is 13 residues. CDR1 is MDHEN and CDR2 is SYDVKM in the germline V gene. V was pared by 6 bases and J by 4 bases, with 12 bases between. The DNA of the CDR3 is TGTGCCAGCAGGCCCGGAGGGGCCACTGAAGCTTTCTTT. This sequence encodes CASRPGGATEAFF. The whole variable domain, filled in from reference TRBV28 and TRBJ1-1, reads DVKVTQSSRYLVKRTGEKVFLECVQDMDHENMFWYRQDPGLGLRLIYFSYDVKMKEKGDIPEGYSVSREKKERFSLILESASTNQTSMYLCASRPGGATEAFFGQGTRLTVV.